The 25 T cell receptor beta chains in this list originate from one sample, sequenced in a study of graft-versus-host responses after intestinal transplantation. Their recognized antigens are unknown. Clones were sequenced by immunoSEQ multiplex PCR, and TCRdb holds only the in-frame ones, with some missing. The profile shows tens of thousands of clones, roughly 83% of them singletons. Source: unstimulated CD8+ T cells sorted from spleen or lymph node cells, taken before intestinal transplant. These receptors were collected from a human donor who received an intestinal transplant.

The chain joins TRBV5-1 to TRBJ2-7; D is perhaps TRBD2 (6 bases). V was clipped by 3 bases and J by 10 bases, with 14 bases between them. The CDR3 is 12 amino acids. Germline V CDR1 and CDR2: SGHRS, YFSETQ. CDR3 residues: CASSSLGLPQYF. The CDR3 region has the DNA TGCGCCAGCAGCTCTTTGGGACTTCCACAGTACTTC. Looking up the rest from reference TRBV5-1 and TRBJ2-7 gives the full variable domain: KAGVTQTPRYLIKTRGQQVTLSCSPISGHRSVSWYQQTPGQGLQFLFEYFSETQRNKGNFPGRFSGRQFSNSRSEMNVSTLELGDSALYLCASSSLGLPQYFGPGTRLTVT.

This chain connects TRBV28 to TRBJ2-1, with 9 bases that match TRBD1. This CDR3 is built from 12 residues. V was clipped by 10 bases and J by 10 bases; unmatched bases: 8. The V gene's germline CDR1 is MDHEN and CDR2 SYDVKM. The CDR3 nucleotides are TGTGCCACCTCGAACAGGGGGCAGGAGCAGTTCTTC. It codes for CATSNRGQEQFF. Combining the CDR3 with reference TRBV28 and TRBJ2-1 gives the whole variable domain DVKVTQSSRYLVKRTGEKVFLECVQDMDHENMFWYRQDPGLGLRLIYFSYDVKMKEKGDIPEGYSVSREKKERFSLILESASTNQTSMYLCATSNRGQEQFFGPGTRLTVL.

The rearrangement links TRBV12-2 to TRBJ2-7; the DNA was not used to check the table's D call, TRBD1. TRBV12-2 is recorded as a pseudogene. The CDR3 is 14 amino acids. CDR3 DNA sequence: TGTGCAAGTCGCCCCGGGACAGGGGCCCACGAGCAGTACTTC. Protein sequence: CASRPGTGAHEQYF.

The chain uses TRBV6-1 and TRBJ2-3; D not resolved. This CDR3 spans 16 amino acids. Trimming removed 4 bases from V and 3 bases from J, with 17 bases in between. Germline V CDR1 and CDR2: MNHNS, SASEGT. The chain's CDR3 is CASSAWAGFRTDTQYF. DNA of the CDR3: TGTGCCAGCAGTGCGTGGGCAGGTTTCAGGACAGATACGCAGTATTTT.

The chain is built from TRBV11-2 and TRBJ2-1, with D possibly matching TRBD2 (5 bases). The CDR3 consists of 15 residues. Germline loops: CDR1 SGHAT, CDR2 FQNNGV. V lost 0 bases and J 2 bases, leaving 8 bases between the germline ends. The DNA for the CDR3 is TGTGCCAGCAGCTTAGAAGCGGCCCCCTACAATGAGCAGTTCTTC. It encodes CASSLEAAPYNEQFF.

The chain uses TRBV5-1 and TRBJ2-7; possible D gene TRBD1, 5 bases. This CDR3 comprises 13 residues. Germline CDR1 and CDR2: SGHRS and YFSETQ. V was shortened by 3 bases and J by 7 bases, with 14 bases between the two germline ends. The CDR3 loop is CASSSTAPLEQYF. The CDR3 region has the DNA TGCGCCAGCAGCTCGACAGCTCCTCTGGAGCAGTACTTC.

The chain links TRBV2 to TRBJ2-2; D gene ambiguous. V shed 3 bases and J shed 6 bases, with 8 bases lying between them. The CDR3 consists of 13 residues. Germline V gene lookup returns CDR1 SNHLY and CDR2 FYNNEI. In DNA form, the CDR3 reads TGTGCCAGCAGTGAGGGCCCCGCCGGGGAGCTGTTTTTT. Residues: CASSEGPAGELFF.

This chain uses TRBV6-5 with TRBJ2-7; D not resolved. Trimming shortened V by 7 bases and J by 4 bases, and 8 bases separated the two germline ends. The germline V gene has CDR1 MNHEY and CDR2 SVGAGI. This CDR3 has 11 amino acids. The CDR3 loop is CASTAGYEQYF. CDR3 coding DNA: TGTGCCAGCACGGCCGGGTACGAGCAGTACTTC.

The chain has TRBV11-1 and TRBJ2-7; 11 bases agree with TRBD2. CDR1 SGHAT and CDR2 FQDESV come from the germline V gene (reference sequence). The CDR3 length is 18 residues. With V trimmed by 5 bases and J by 3 bases, 15 bases remained unmatched. CDR3 sequence (DNA): TGTGCCAGCAGCCCGGGGACAGTCTTACTAGCGGGAGTCTACGAGCAGTACTTC. Translation: CASSPGTVLLAGVYEQYF.

The chain recombines TRBV4-1 with TRBJ2-5; the D gene is possibly TRBD1 (6 bases). V was clipped by 0 bases and J by 3 bases, with 14 bases between them. Per germline, CDR1 MGHRA and CDR2 YSYEKL. CDR3 length: 16 residues. CDR3 in DNA: TGCGCCAGCAGCCAAGATAGGGGACACCTAAAAGAGACCCAGTACTTC. It yields the protein CASSQDRGHLKETQYF.

This chain uses TRBV18 with TRBJ2-7; no firm D call. Trimming took 1 base from V and 1 from J, leaving 8 bases between them. The CDR3 extends over 14 amino acids. Germline V gives CDR1 KGHSH, CDR2 LQKENI. CDR3 sequence reads: CASSPRGLSYEQYF. The CDR3 DNA sequence: TGTGCCAGCTCACCACGCGGTCTTTCCTACGAGCAGTACTTC.

This chain connects TRBV6-5 to TRBJ2-7, with TRBD2 identical over 12 bases. The CDR3 loop spans 14 amino acids. Germline CDR1 MNHEY, CDR2 SVGAGI. Trimming cost V 6 bases and J 4 bases; bases outside gene matches: 4. DNA for the CDR3: TGTGCCAGCAGCTGGACTAGCGGGAATTACGAGCAGTACTTC. The encoded protein is CASSWTSGNYEQYF.

This clone is a singleton in its sample. The rearrangement links TRBV7-9 to TRBJ2-3; 11 bases match TRBD1. V was clipped by 5 bases and J by 6 bases; unmatched bases: 10. The CDR3 covers 16 residues. Germline V lookup: CDR1 SEHNR, CDR2 FQNEAQ (reference sequence). This chain's CDR3 is CASSPPGQGAYDTQYF. The CDR3 bases are TGTGCCAGCAGCCCACCCGGACAGGGGGCATACGATACGCAGTATTTT.

The chain has TRBV27 and TRBJ2-1, with a possible D match to TRBD2 (5 bases). The CDR3 is 13 amino acids. V lost 8 bases, J lost 4 bases, and 12 bases lay in between. The germline V gene has CDR1 MNHEY and CDR2 SMNVEV (reference sequence). Written as DNA, the CDR3 is TGTGCCAGCGGATATAGCGTTTACAATGAGCAGTTCTTC. This gives the protein CASGYSVYNEQFF.

The chain joins TRBV7-9 to TRBJ2-7; the match to TRBD1 covers 10 bases. There are 17 residues in the CDR3. Germline CDR1 and CDR2: SEHNR and FQNEAQ (reference sequence). J lost 1 base, V lost 2 bases, and 8 bases had no gene match. CDR3 residues: CASSLTGPGQGSYEQYF. For the CDR3, the DNA is TGTGCCAGCAGCTTAACGGGGCCGGGACAGGGGTCCTACGAGCAGTACTTC.

The chain recombines TRBV7-9 with TRBJ2-4; D possibly corresponds to TRBD2 (6 bases). From germline, CDR1 is SEHNR and CDR2 FQNEAQ (reference sequence). V was trimmed by 5 bases and J by 3 bases, leaving 17 bases between them. The length of the CDR3 is 16 residues. The DNA of the CDR3 is TGTGCCAGCAGCCCCCGGGTGGCAGCGGGCAAAAACATTCAGTACTTC. Translation: CASSPRVAAGKNIQYF. The full variable domain, in which reference TRBV7-9 and TRBJ2-4 provide the parts outside the CDR3, is DTGVSQNPRHKITKRGQNVTFRCDPISEHNRLYWYRQTLGQGPEFLTYFQNEAQLEKSRLLSDRFSAERPKGSFSTLEIQRTEQGDSAMYLCASSPRVAAGKNIQYFGAGTRLSVL.

The V and J genes are TRBV7-9 and TRBJ2-7; D is possibly TRBD1 (6 bases). Germline V gene lookup returns CDR1 SEHNR and CDR2 FQNEAQ (reference sequence). Trimming removed 0 bases from V and 3 bases from J, with 15 bases in between. The CDR3 length is 16 residues. The CDR3 DNA sequence: TGTGCCAGCAGCTTAGCGAAAGGGCAGGGGATCTACGAGCAGTACTTC. It yields the protein CASSLAKGQGIYEQYF.

This rearrangement joins TRBV28 to TRBJ2-5; 8 bases agree with TRBD1. Germline values: CDR1 MDHEN, CDR2 SYDVKM. This CDR3 spans 14 amino acids. V shed 5 bases, J shed 7 bases, and the junction held 9 bases outside the gene matches. The CDR3 sequence is CASSTGGGGGTQYF. CDR3 sequence (DNA): TGTGCCAGCAGTACAGGGGGAGGCGGTGGGACCCAGTACTTC.

V gene TRBV4-1 combines with J gene TRBJ1-5; 10 bases map to TRBD1. This CDR3 spans 18 amino acids. The trim removed 4 bases at V and 6 bases at J, leaving 15 bases unmatched. Germline V gives CDR1 MGHRA, CDR2 YSYEKL. The CDR3: CASSPRDRGQEWGQPQHF. The CDR3 DNA is TGCGCCAGCAGCCCCCGGGACAGGGGTCAAGAGTGGGGTCAGCCCCAGCATTTT.

The rearrangement joins TRBV18 to TRBJ2-1, with a weak D call TRBD2 (6 bases). Germline-derived CDR1 and CDR2 are KGHSH and LQKENI. This CDR3 comprises 16 residues. V lost 8 bases, J lost 1 base, and 18 bases lay in between. CDR3 in amino acids: CASADLASGSYNEQFF. CDR3 in DNA: TGTGCCAGCGCGGATCTAGCGTCCGGGTCCTACAATGAGCAGTTCTTC.

The chain couples TRBV19 to TRBJ2-4; 10 nucleotides line up with TRBD1. V gave up 4 bases and J gave up 3 bases; unmatched junction bases: 6. Germline V CDR1 and CDR2: LNHDA, SQIVND (reference sequence). The CDR3 runs to 16 residues. The CDR3 region is CASSNRDRGVKNIQYF. The CDR3 DNA follows: TGTGCCAGTAGTAACCGGGACAGGGGAGTCAAAAACATTCAGTACTTC.

This chain joins TRBV21-1 and TRBJ2-4; TRBD2, the D gene given by the table, was not confirmed from the DNA. TRBV21-1 is labeled a pseudogene. There are 19 residues in the CDR3. CDR3 loop: CASSTLGGRAPLAKNIQYF. CDR3 DNA: TGTGCCAGCAGCACGTTAGGGGGGAGGGCACCTCTAGCCAAAAACATTCAGTACTTC.

This clone is termed medium-sized. The genes are TRBV15 and TRBJ2-1; possibly TRBD1 for D (6 bases). Germline CDR1 LNHNV, CDR2 YYDKDF (reference sequence). Trimming removed 0 bases at V and 8 bases at J, with 11 bases between. The CDR3 has 14 amino acids. The CDR3 coding sequence is TGTGCCACCAGCAGAGAGTTAGGGGGACATGAGCAGTTCTTC. Protein: CATSRELGGHEQFF.

V usage is TRBV11-2 and J usage is TRBJ2-3, with 8 bases matching TRBD2. Germline V gene lookup returns CDR1 SGHAT and CDR2 FQNNGV. Trimming cost V 5 bases and J 1 base; bases outside gene matches: 8. The length of the CDR3 is 16 residues. The CDR3 coding sequence is TGTGCCAGCAGCGTTAGCGGGAATGGGGGCACAGATACGCAGTATTTT. Its translation: CASSVSGNGGTDTQYF. The variable domain in full, with the rest retrieved from reference TRBV11-2 and TRBJ2-3, is EAGVAQSPRYKIIEKRQSVAFWCNPISGHATLYWYQQILGQGPKLLIQFQNNGVVDDSQLPKDRFSAERLKGVDSTLKIQPAKLEDSAVYLCASSVSGNGGTDTQYFGPGTRLTVL.

The genes are TRBV4-2 and TRBJ2-3; 11 nucleotides match TRBD2. The CDR3 is 19 amino acids. The junction had 8 bases not matched to a gene; V was cut back by 0 bases and J by 0 bases. In germline, CDR1 is LGHNA, CDR2 YNFKEQ. CDR3 DNA: TGTGCCAGCAGCCAAGACATTCTAGCGGGGGGCACGAGCACAGATACGCAGTATTTT. It translates to CASSQDILAGGTSTDTQYF.